This T cell receptor (beta chain) stems from a study of T cells in Graves' hyperthyroidism and ophthalmopathy. Ophthalmopathy cases scored 3 or more on the Clinical Activity Score and 4 or more on NOSPECS grade, with duration below 3 months. Uncontrolled infection, other autoimmune disease, pregnancy or lactation disqualified patients from enrolment. This sample holds PBMCs from under 11 ml fresh peripheral blood. This CDR3 region has 15 residues. The germline gives CDR1 LGHDT, CDR2 YNNKEL (reference sequence). Trimming removed 4 bases from V and 7 bases from J, with 16 bases in between. What was amplified from RNA transcripts were TCR beta CDR3 regions. Carried out on the TCR CDR3, a first-round RT-PCR used the HTBI primer set. MiXCR was run by TCRdb on the multiplex PCR reads, yielding one entry per CDR3 protein. Of 330,000 or so distinct CDR3 sequences detected, 15% to 20% appear once; the ten largest clones hold 15% to 17%.

This clonotype was obtained from a woman in her 40s with Graves' ophthalmopathy. The rearrangement uses TRBV3-1 and TRBJ2-2; the D is unclear. Sequencing used blood. The CDR3 bases are TGTGCCAGCAGCCCAGCCACTGGGAAGGTCGGGGAGCTGTTTTTT. It translates to CASSPATGKVGELFF.